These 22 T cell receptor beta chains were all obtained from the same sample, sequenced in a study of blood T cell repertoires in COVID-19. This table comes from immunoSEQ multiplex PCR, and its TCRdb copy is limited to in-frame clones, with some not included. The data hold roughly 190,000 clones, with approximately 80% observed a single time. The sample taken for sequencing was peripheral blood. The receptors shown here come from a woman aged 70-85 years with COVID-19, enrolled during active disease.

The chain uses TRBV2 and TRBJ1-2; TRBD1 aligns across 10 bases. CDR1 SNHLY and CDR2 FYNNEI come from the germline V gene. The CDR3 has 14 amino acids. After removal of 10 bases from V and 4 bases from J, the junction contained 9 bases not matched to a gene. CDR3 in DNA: TGTGCCACCGGAGAGACAGGGGGCAGCTATGGCTACACCTTC. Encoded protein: CATGETGGSYGYTF.

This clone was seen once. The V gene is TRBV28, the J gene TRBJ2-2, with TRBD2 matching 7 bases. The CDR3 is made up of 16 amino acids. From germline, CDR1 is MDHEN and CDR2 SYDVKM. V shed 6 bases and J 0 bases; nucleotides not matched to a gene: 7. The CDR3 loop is CASSPLTSSNTGELFF. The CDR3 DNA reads TGTGCCAGCAGCCCCTTGACTAGCTCGAACACCGGGGAGCTGTTTTTT.

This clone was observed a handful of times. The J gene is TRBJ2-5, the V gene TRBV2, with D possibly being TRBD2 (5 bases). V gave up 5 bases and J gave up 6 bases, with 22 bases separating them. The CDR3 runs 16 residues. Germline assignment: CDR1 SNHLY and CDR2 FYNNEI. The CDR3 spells CASSHLLGSEGKTQYF. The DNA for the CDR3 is TGTGCCAGCAGTCACCTCTTGGGTTCCGAGGGAAAGACCCAGTACTTC. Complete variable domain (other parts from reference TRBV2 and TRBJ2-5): EPEVTQTPSHQVTQMGQEVILRCVPISNHLYFYWYRQILGQKVEFLVSFYNNEISEKSEIFDDQFSVERPDGSNFTLKIRSTKLEDSAMYFCASSHLLGSEGKTQYFGPGTRLLVL.

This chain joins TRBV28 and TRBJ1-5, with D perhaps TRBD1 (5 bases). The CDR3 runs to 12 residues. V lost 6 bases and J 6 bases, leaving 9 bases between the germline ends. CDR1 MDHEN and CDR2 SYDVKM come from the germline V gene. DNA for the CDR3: TGTGCCAGCAGAGGGGCTGGTCAGCCCCAGCATTTT. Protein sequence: CASRGAGQPQHF.

Here the CDR3 reads CASRGQGDEKLFF. In DNA form, the CDR3 reads TGTGCCAGCAGGGGACAGGGCGATGAAAAACTGTTTTTT. The V gene is TRBV6-5, the J gene TRBJ1-4; 9 bases are shared with TRBD1. Germline CDR1 and CDR2: MNHEY and SVGAGI. This CDR3 is 13 amino acids long. The junction had 2 bases not matched to a gene; V was cut back by 6 bases and J by 6 bases.

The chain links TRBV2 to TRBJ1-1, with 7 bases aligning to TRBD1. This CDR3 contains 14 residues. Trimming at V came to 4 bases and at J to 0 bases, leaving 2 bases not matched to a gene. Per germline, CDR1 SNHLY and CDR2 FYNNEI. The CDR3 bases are TGTGCCAGCAGTGTGACAGGGATGAACACTGAAGCTTTCTTT. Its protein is CASSVTGMNTEAFF.

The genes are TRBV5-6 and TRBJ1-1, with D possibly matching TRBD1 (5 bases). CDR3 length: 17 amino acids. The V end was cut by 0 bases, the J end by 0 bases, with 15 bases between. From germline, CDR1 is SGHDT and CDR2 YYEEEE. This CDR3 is CASSLEGRGGLNTEAFF. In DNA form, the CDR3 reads TGTGCCAGCAGCTTGGAAGGTAGGGGTGGGTTGAACACTGAAGCTTTCTTT.

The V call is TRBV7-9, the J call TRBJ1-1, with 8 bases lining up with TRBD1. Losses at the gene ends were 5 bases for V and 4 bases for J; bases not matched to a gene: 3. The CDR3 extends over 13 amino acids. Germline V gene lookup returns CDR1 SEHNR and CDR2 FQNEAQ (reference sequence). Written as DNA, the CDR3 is TGTGCCAGCAGCGCCACAGGGGGCACTGAAGCTTTCTTT. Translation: CASSATGGTEAFF. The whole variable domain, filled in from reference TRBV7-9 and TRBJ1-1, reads DTGVSQNPRHKITKRGQNVTFRCDPISEHNRLYWYRQTLGQGPEFLTYFQNEAQLEKSRLLSDRFSAERPKGSFSTLEIQRTEQGDSAMYLCASSATGGTEAFFGQGTRLTVV.

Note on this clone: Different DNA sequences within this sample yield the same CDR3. For the CDR3, the DNA is TGTGCCAGCAGTTCGAACTATGGCTACACCTTC. This gives the protein CASSSNYGYTF. The V gene is TRBV28, the J gene TRBJ1-2; D ambiguous. The V end was cut by 4 bases, the J end by 2 bases, with 2 bases between. Germline CDR1 is MDHEN and CDR2 is SYDVKM. The length of the CDR3 is 11 residues.

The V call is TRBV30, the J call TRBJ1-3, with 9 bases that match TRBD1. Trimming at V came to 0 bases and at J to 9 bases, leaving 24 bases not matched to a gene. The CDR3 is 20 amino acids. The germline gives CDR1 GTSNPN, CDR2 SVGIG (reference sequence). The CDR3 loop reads CAWSVIRSRDRAYSAATIYF. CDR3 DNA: TGTGCCTGGAGTGTAATCAGAAGTCGGGACAGGGCCTACTCGGCAGCCACCATATATTTT.

CDR3 DNA sequence: TGTGCCAGCAGCGTAGGACACAGTGCCACTGAAGCTTTCTTT. Amino acid sequence: CASSVGHSATEAFF. V and J are TRBV9 and TRBJ1-1; D unresolved. This CDR3 is built from 14 residues. Trimming shortened V by 0 bases and J by 4 bases, and 10 bases separated the two germline ends. In germline, CDR1 is SGDLS, CDR2 YYNGEE. Full variable domain (rest looked up from reference TRBV9 and TRBJ1-1): DSGVTQTPKHLITATGQRVTLRCSPRSGDLSVYWYQQSLDQGLQFLIQYYNGEERAKGNILERFSAQQFPDLHSELNLSSLELGDSALYFCASSVGHSATEAFFGQGTRLTVV.

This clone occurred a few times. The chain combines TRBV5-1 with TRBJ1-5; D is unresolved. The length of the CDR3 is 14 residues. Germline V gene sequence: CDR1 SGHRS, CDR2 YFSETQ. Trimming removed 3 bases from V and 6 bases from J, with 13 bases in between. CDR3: CASSSSGLAQPQHF. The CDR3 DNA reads TGCGCCAGCAGCTCTTCCGGGTTGGCTCAGCCCCAGCATTTT.

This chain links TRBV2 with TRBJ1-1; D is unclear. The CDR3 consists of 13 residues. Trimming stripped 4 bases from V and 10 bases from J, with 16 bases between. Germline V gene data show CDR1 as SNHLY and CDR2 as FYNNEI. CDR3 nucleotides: TGTGCCAGCAGTGGCACTCTGGCCAGAGGAGCTTTCTTT. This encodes CASSGTLARGAFF.

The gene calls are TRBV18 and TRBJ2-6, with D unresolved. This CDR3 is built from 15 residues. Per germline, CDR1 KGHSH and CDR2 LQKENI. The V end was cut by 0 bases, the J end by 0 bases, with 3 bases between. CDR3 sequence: CASSPPSSGANVLTF. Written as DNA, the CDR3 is TGTGCCAGCTCACCACCGAGCTCTGGGGCCAACGTCCTGACTTTC.

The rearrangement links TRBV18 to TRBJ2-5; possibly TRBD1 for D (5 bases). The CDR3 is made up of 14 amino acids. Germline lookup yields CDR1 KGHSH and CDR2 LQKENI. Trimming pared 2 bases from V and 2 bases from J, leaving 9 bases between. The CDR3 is CASSPSAGQETQYF. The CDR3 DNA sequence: TGTGCCAGCTCACCATCGGCAGGGCAAGAGACCCAGTACTTC.

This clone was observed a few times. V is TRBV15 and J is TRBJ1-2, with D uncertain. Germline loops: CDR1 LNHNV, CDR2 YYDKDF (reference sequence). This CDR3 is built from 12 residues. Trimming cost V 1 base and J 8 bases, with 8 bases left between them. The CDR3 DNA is TGTGCCACCAGCAGAGTAGGGAGCGGCTACACCTTC. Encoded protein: CATSRVGSGYTF.

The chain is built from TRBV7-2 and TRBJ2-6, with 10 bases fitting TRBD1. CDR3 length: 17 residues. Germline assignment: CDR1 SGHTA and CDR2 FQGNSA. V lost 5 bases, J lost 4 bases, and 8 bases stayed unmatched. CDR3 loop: CASSPTGGRAGANVLTF. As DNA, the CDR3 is TGTGCCAGCAGCCCGACAGGGGGCAGAGCAGGGGCCAACGTCCTGACTTTC.

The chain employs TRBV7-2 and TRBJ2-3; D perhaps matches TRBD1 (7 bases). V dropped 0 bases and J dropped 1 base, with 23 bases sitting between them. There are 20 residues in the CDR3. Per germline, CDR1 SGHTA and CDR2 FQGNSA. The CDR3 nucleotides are TGTGCCAGCAGCTTAGCGTTTGGAGGGGGCCATTACCCCGGCACAGATACGCAGTATTTT. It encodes CASSLAFGGGHYPGTDTQYF.

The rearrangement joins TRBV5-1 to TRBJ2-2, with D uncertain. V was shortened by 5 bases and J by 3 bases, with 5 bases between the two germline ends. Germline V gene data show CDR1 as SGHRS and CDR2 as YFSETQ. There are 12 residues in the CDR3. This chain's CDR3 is CASSYDTGELFF. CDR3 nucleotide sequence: TGCGCCAGCAGTTATGACACCGGGGAGCTGTTTTTT.

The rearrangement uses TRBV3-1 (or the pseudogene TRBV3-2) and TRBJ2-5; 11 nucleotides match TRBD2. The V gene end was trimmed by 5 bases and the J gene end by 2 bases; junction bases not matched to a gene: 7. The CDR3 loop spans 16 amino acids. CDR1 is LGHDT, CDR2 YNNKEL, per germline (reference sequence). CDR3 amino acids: CASSTSRLAGQETQYF. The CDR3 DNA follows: TGTGCCAGCAGCACATCCCGACTAGCGGGACAAGAGACCCAGTACTTC.

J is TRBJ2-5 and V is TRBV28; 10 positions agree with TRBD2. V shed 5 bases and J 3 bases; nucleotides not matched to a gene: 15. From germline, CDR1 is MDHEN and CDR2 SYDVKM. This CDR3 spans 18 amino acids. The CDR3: CASSTETRAGGLEETQYF. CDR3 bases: TGTGCCAGCAGTACCGAAACCAGAGCGGGGGGGCTCGAAGAGACCCAGTACTTC.

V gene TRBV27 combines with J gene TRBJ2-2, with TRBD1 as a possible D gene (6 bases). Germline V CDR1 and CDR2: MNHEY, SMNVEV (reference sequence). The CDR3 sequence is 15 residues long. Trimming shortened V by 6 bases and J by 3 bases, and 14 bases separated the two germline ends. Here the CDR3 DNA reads TGTGCCAGCAGCCTACAGGGTCGGGACACCGGGGAGCTGTTTTTT. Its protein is CASSLQGRDTGELFF.